This T cell receptor beta chain originates from a study of blood T cell repertoires in COVID-19. Trimming pared 3 bases from V and 3 bases from J, leaving 15 bases between. This CDR3 comprises 16 residues. The germline gives CDR1 LGHNA, CDR2 YNFKEQ. The data were produced by immunoSEQ multiplex PCR, yet TCRdb's version contains in-frame clones alone and is incomplete. This sample carries hundreds of thousands of clones, 65% to 85% of them seen once, and the ten largest clones take approximately 7.4%. This TCR was recovered from a woman aged 45-60 years with acute or convalescent COVID-19. What was sequenced was peripheral blood. The chain couples TRBV4-2 to TRBJ2-1, with TRBD1 as a possible D gene (8 bases). The CDR3 sequence: CASSQGGGQDYNEQFF. DNA of the CDR3: TGTGCCAGCAGCCAGGGGGGGGGACAGGACTACAATGAGCAGTTCTTC.